This T cell receptor beta chain was sequenced in a study of T cells after yellow fever vaccination. The CDR3 runs 13 residues. With 0 bases removed from V and 15 bases from J, the gap between germline ends came to 15 bases. Points on this clonotype: The antigen is undetermined.

General observations from the study: Subsequent to the booster, the majority of primary-vaccination clones reappeared (roughly 97% CD4, 85% to 90% CD8). CD4 and CD8 compartments shared a small share of clonotypes. Peaking faster, on day 5 versus 15, the secondary response was nonetheless weaker.

Generation of TCR cDNA used 5'RACE template switching (which added a universal primer site and UMIs). TCRdb called the 5' RACE reads again in MiXCR, with one record for every CDR3 protein. The data contain a few hundred thousand distinct CDR3 sequences, roughly 6.2% of them singletons. The clonotype comes from a man aged 30 to 39 who received the YFV17D yellow fever vaccine. The V call is TRBV12-3 or TRBV12-4, the J call TRBJ2-1, with D possibly TRBD2 on 6 matching bases. Source: PBMCs, taken 5 days after the yellow fever booster vaccination. The CDR3 is CASSLALSSDLFF. The CDR3 DNA is TGTGCCAGCAGTTTAGCGCTTTCTAGCGACCTGTTCTTC.